A single sample is the source of the 32 T cell receptor beta chains below, sequenced in a study of T cell responses to AZD1222 COVID-19 vaccine. The table came from immunoSEQ multiplex PCR; TCRdb's copy has only in-frame clones and leaves some out. This sample carries roughly 100,000 clones, over 90% of them seen once, and the ten largest clones take 4.5% to 5%. The starting material was peripheral blood, obtained on day 0 of AZD1222 vaccination. These receptors were obtained from an adult in good health.

The sample holds one count of this clone. The genes are TRBV5-4 and TRBJ1-2; 9 positions match TRBD1. Germline V gives CDR1 SGHNT, CDR2 YYREEE (reference sequence). J lost 1 base, V lost 4 bases, and 8 bases had no gene match. CDR3 length: 16 residues. CDR3 residues: CASSPLGTGSNYGYTF. DNA of the CDR3: TGTGCCAGCAGCCCCCTGGGGACAGGGAGTAACTATGGCTACACCTTC.

V usage is TRBV18 and J usage is TRBJ1-1; no clear D. The CDR3 is 15 residues long. Trimming took off 5 bases at V and 0 bases at J, with 13 bases between the two ends. Germline loops: CDR1 KGHSH, CDR2 LQKENI. The CDR3: CASSSLGTMNTEAFF. The DNA of the CDR3 is TGTGCCAGCTCATCCCTTGGTACCATGAACACTGAAGCTTTCTTT.

This chain connects TRBV3-1 (or the pseudogene TRBV3-2) to TRBJ2-2; D is undetermined. V was trimmed by 3 bases and J by 5 bases, leaving 7 bases between them. The CDR3 runs to 13 residues. Germline V lookup: CDR1 LGHDT, CDR2 YNNKEL (reference sequence). The CDR3 loop is CASSHLETGELFF. The CDR3 DNA is TGTGCCAGCAGCCATCTGGAAACCGGGGAGCTGTTTTTT.

The V gene is TRBV7-3, the J gene TRBJ2-3; D may be TRBD2 (5 bases). The CDR3 extends over 16 amino acids. Germline CDR1 and CDR2: SGHTA and FQGTGA. V dropped 4 bases and J dropped 1 base, with 15 bases sitting between them. DNA for the CDR3: TGTGCCAGCAGCTCCGACGGGGTCAGCGGCACAGATACGCAGTATTTT. Translating it yields CASSSDGVSGTDTQYF.

J is TRBJ2-1 and V is TRBV9, with TRBD2 identical over 8 bases. V shed 4 bases, J shed 7 bases, and the junction held 10 bases outside the gene matches. The CDR3 runs to 15 residues. Looked up from germline, CDR1 is SGDLS and CDR2 is YYNGEE. The CDR3, as DNA: TGTGCCAGCAGCCCGAGCGGGAGTGGTGGAAATGAGCAGTTCTTC. Translation gives CASSPSGSGGNEQFF.

The chain joins TRBV12-5 to TRBJ2-2, with no clear D. Germline CDR1 is LGHNT and CDR2 is FRNRAP. This CDR3 is built from 12 residues. The ends were cut back, 0 bases at V and 8 bases at J, with 4 bases in the middle. CDR3 region: CASGLVRGELFF. The CDR3 nucleotides are TGTGCTAGTGGTTTGGTTAGGGGGGAGCTGTTTTTT.

The chain uses TRBV28 and TRBJ2-7; the match to TRBD1 covers 10 bases. The CDR3 is made up of 14 amino acids. The germline CDR1 and CDR2 sequences are MDHEN and SYDVKM. Trimming removed 5 bases from V and 5 bases from J; junction bases left unmatched: 6. This CDR3 reads CASSRRTGGDEQYF. DNA for the CDR3: TGTGCCAGCAGTCGACGGACAGGGGGAGACGAGCAGTACTTC. The whole variable domain, remainder taken from reference TRBV28 and TRBJ2-7, is DVKVTQSSRYLVKRTGEKVFLECVQDMDHENMFWYRQDPGLGLRLIYFSYDVKMKEKGDIPEGYSVSREKKERFSLILESASTNQTSMYLCASSRRTGGDEQYFGPGTRLTVT.

This chain links TRBV18 with TRBJ2-1; 11 bases fit TRBD2. The J segment lost 7 bases and the V segment lost 0 bases, leaving 5 bases of the junction unmatched. The CDR3 covers 16 residues. CDR1 and CDR2 from the germline V gene are KGHSH and LQKENI. The CDR3, as DNA: TGTGCCAGCTCACCACCGGGACTAGCGGTAGGGAATGAGCAGTTCTTC. Protein product: CASSPPGLAVGNEQFF.

The chain uses TRBV15 and TRBJ2-1; perhaps TRBD1 as D (5 bases). CDR3 length: 16 amino acids. The germline V gene has CDR1 LNHNV and CDR2 YYDKDF (reference sequence). V lost 0 bases, J lost 13 bases, and 22 bases lay in between. This CDR3 reads CATSRDLSRDGYNQFF. In nucleotides, the CDR3 is TGTGCCACCAGCAGAGATCTAAGCAGGGATGGCTATAACCAGTTCTTC.

J is TRBJ2-5 and V is TRBV5-5, with a possible D match to TRBD2 (6 bases). Germline V gives CDR1 SGHKS, CDR2 YYEKEE (reference sequence). This CDR3 comprises 16 residues. V was clipped by 4 bases and J by 5 bases, with 21 bases between them. CDR3 loop: CASSARDFRSQETQYF. The DNA for the CDR3 is TGTGCCAGCAGCGCCCGGGACTTCAGGAGTCAGGAGACCCAGTACTTC.

This sequence joins TRBV3-1 (or the pseudogene TRBV3-2) and TRBJ2-2, with D maybe TRBD2 (6 bases). This CDR3 spans 14 amino acids. The germline V gene has CDR1 LGHDT and CDR2 YNNKEL (reference sequence). V was pared by 5 bases and J by 5 bases, with 12 bases between. The CDR3 loop is CASSGSGGTGELFF. CDR3 sequence (DNA): TGTGCCAGCAGCGGCAGTGGGGGGACCGGGGAGCTGTTTTTT.

This chain joins TRBV18 and TRBJ2-5, with 16 bases fitting TRBD2. The CDR3 is 17 residues long. Germline V gene lookup returns CDR1 KGHSH and CDR2 LQKENI. Trimming at V came to 3 bases and at J to 4 bases, leaving 5 bases not matched to a gene. The CDR3 region is CASSPGLAGGPVETQYF. DNA of the CDR3: TGTGCCAGCTCACCGGGACTAGCGGGAGGGCCGGTAGAGACCCAGTACTTC.

The chain links TRBV6-5 to TRBJ1-4; unclear D gene. This CDR3 contains 15 residues. V lost 2 bases and J lost 0, with 7 bases in between. Germline V gene data show CDR1 as MNHEY and CDR2 as SVGAGI. In nucleotides, the CDR3 is TGTGCCAGCAGTTACAGGGTTGCAACTAATGAAAAACTGTTTTTT. It translates to CASSYRVATNEKLFF.

CDR3 sequence (DNA): TGTGCCAGCAGTGAAGGGTGGACCTCGCGGACCTTC. Amino acid sequence: CASSEGWTSRTF. The genes are TRBV2 and TRBJ1-2; D is ambiguous. Germline V gene lookup returns CDR1 SNHLY and CDR2 FYNNEI. Deletions cut 1 base from V and 14 bases from J, with 14 bases between. The CDR3 has 12 residues.

This chain uses TRBV5-1 with TRBJ2-5, with D possibly matching TRBD2 (6 bases). Deletions cut 0 bases from V and 2 bases from J, with 11 bases between. Germline values: CDR1 SGHRS, CDR2 YFSETQ. The CDR3 consists of 15 residues. In nucleotides, the CDR3 is TGCGCCAGCAGCTTGGTGCTAGCGAGTCAAGAGACCCAGTACTTC. This sequence encodes CASSLVLASQETQYF.

The chain is built from TRBV19 and TRBJ1-5; 7 bases align to TRBD1. This CDR3 comprises 14 residues. V lost 5 bases and J lost 6; bases outside the gene matches: 7. In germline, CDR1 is LNHDA, CDR2 SQIVND (reference sequence). The CDR3: CASSSTGAAQPQHF. Written as DNA, the CDR3 is TGTGCCAGTAGTTCAACAGGGGCGGCTCAGCCCCAGCATTTT.

The chain employs TRBV28 and TRBJ1-2; no clear D gene. The germline V and J ends were trimmed by 8 bases and 2 bases, with 15 bases remaining between them. Germline V gives CDR1 MDHEN, CDR2 SYDVKM. CDR3 length equals 14 residues. Here the CDR3 DNA reads TGTGCCAGCTTTACTGAGGGTGGGAACTATGGCTACACCTTC. This encodes CASFTEGGNYGYTF.

The J gene is TRBJ2-5, the V gene TRBV7-2; possibly TRBD2 for D (6 bases). This CDR3 contains 14 residues. Germline V gene lookup returns CDR1 SGHTA and CDR2 FQGNSA. Trimming pared 5 bases from V and 5 bases from J, leaving 15 bases between. The CDR3 is CASSVLPGRETQYF. For the CDR3, the DNA is TGTGCCAGCAGCGTGCTTCCGGGGAGGGAGACCCAGTACTTC.

This clone was counted a few times. The chain couples TRBV7-3 to TRBJ2-5; the D gene is possibly TRBD2 (6 bases). This CDR3 contains 12 residues. V lost 5 bases and J lost 7, with 11 bases in between. Germline loops: CDR1 SGHTA, CDR2 FQGTGA. Written as DNA, the CDR3 is TGTGCCAGCAGCCCTAACGGGGGGACCCAGTACTTC. As protein: CASSPNGGTQYF.

The chain employs TRBV19 and TRBJ1-2; the D gene is possibly TRBD1 (6 bases). The germline V gene encodes CDR1 LNHDA and CDR2 SQIVND (reference sequence). CDR3 length: 16 amino acids. The ends were cut back, 7 bases at V and 2 bases at J, with 20 bases in the middle. CDR3: CASTPGWGQGNYGYTF. The CDR3 nucleotides read TGTGCCAGTACTCCGGGGTGGGGGCAGGGGAACTATGGCTACACCTTC. Combining the CDR3 with reference TRBV19 and TRBJ1-2 gives the whole variable domain DGGITQSPKYLFRKEGQNVTLSCEQNLNHDAMYWYRQDPGQGLRLIYYSQIVNDFQKGDIAEGYSVSREKKESFPLTVTSAQKNPTAFYLCASTPGWGQGNYGYTFGSGTRLTVV.

This clone was seen only once. The gene calls are TRBV19 and TRBJ1-2; 10 nucleotides match TRBD1. Germline V CDR1 and CDR2: LNHDA, SQIVND (reference sequence). The CDR3 contains 16 residues. Trimming cost V 1 base and J 3 bases; bases outside gene matches: 5. In DNA form, the CDR3 reads TGTGCCAGTAGTATAGTCGGACAGGGGGTCGACTATGGCTACACCTTC. Protein sequence: CASSIVGQGVDYGYTF. Full variable domain (missing parts from reference TRBV19 and TRBJ1-2): DGGITQSPKYLFRKEGQNVTLSCEQNLNHDAMYWYRQDPGQGLRLIYYSQIVNDFQKGDIAEGYSVSREKKESFPLTVTSAQKNPTAFYLCASSIVGQGVDYGYTFGSGTRLTVV.

V usage is TRBV4-2 and J usage is TRBJ1-2; D possibly corresponds to TRBD1 (6 bases). CDR1 and CDR2 (germline): LGHNA, YNFKEQ. This CDR3 contains 16 residues. Trimming removed 0 bases at V and 5 bases at J, with 16 bases between. CDR3 residues: CASSQDTPGEDYGYTF. In nucleotides, the CDR3 is TGTGCCAGCAGCCAAGATACCCCAGGGGAGGATTATGGCTACACCTTC.

This clone was observed once. The genes are TRBV30 and TRBJ2-6; no firm D call. The ends were cut back, 1 base at V and 2 bases at J, with 9 bases in the middle. The CDR3 totals 15 residues. The germline V gene encodes CDR1 GTSNPN and CDR2 SVGIG (reference sequence). The CDR3 here is CAWSEKGPGANVLTF. The CDR3 DNA reads as TGTGCCTGGAGTGAAAAGGGTCCTGGGGCCAACGTCCTGACTTTC. The whole variable domain, filled in from reference TRBV30 and TRBJ2-6, reads SQTIHQWPATLVQPVGSPLSLECTVEGTSNPNLYWYRQAAGRGLQLLFYSVGIGQISSEVPQNLSASRPQDRQFILSSKKLLLSDSGFYLCAWSEKGPGANVLTFGAGSRLTVL.

The genes are TRBV6-5 and TRBJ1-1, with D possibly TRBD1 on 5 matching bases. CDR1 is MNHEY, CDR2 SVGAGI, per germline. The CDR3 loop spans 14 amino acids. Trimming left V 2 bases short and J 1 base short, with 8 bases between. CDR3 DNA: TGTGCCAGCAGTTACAAAACAGGGAACACTGAAGCTTTCTTT. It specifies CASSYKTGNTEAFF.

The chain is built from TRBV6-6 and TRBJ1-4; D call uncertain. The germline V and J ends were trimmed by 7 bases and 10 bases, with 16 bases remaining between them. Germline V gene data show CDR1 as MNHNY and CDR2 as SVGAGI (reference sequence). The length of the CDR3 is 13 residues. The CDR3 reads CASNPIGVGKLFF. For the CDR3, the DNA is TGTGCCAGCAATCCGATCGGGGTTGGAAAACTGTTTTTT.

This chain uses TRBV30 with TRBJ1-2, with 8 bases identical to TRBD1. The CDR3 totals 14 residues. V was clipped by 3 bases and J by 0 bases; unmatched bases: 3. Germline V gives CDR1 GTSNPN, CDR2 SVGIG (reference sequence). The DNA for the CDR3 is TGTGCCTGGAGGCCAGGGGGCTCTAACTATGGCTACACCTTC. This gives the protein CAWRPGGSNYGYTF.

This clone was seen only once. The rearrangement joins TRBV5-4 to TRBJ2-7; no reliable D call. V was trimmed by 4 bases and J by 6 bases, leaving 14 bases between them. The germline CDR1 and CDR2 sequences are SGHNT and YYREEE (reference sequence). The CDR3 extends over 13 amino acids. CDR3 loop: CASSESPSGEQYF. DNA of the CDR3: TGTGCCAGCAGCGAAAGCCCGTCTGGCGAGCAGTACTTC.

This chain joins TRBV13 and TRBJ2-7, with 9 bases aligning to TRBD2. CDR1 PRHDT and CDR2 FYEKMQ come from the germline V gene (reference sequence). The CDR3 totals 17 residues. After removal of 3 bases from V and 4 bases from J, the junction contained 13 bases not matched to a gene. In DNA, the CDR3 is TGTGCCAGCAGCTTTCTGGGGGCGGGAGGGCCTTTGTACGAGCAGTACTTC. It translates to CASSFLGAGGPLYEQYF.

This clone was observed a single time. The chain joins TRBV6-1 to TRBJ2-7; tentatively, D is TRBD1 (5 bases). Germline V lookup: CDR1 MNHNS, CDR2 SASEGT. The V end lost 2 bases, the J end lost 9 bases, and 20 bases lay between the germline ends. This CDR3 region has 15 residues. CDR3 bases: TGTGCCAGCAGTGAAACCATAGCAGGGCTGGGGATGCAGTACTTC. Translating gives CASSETIAGLGMQYF.

The J gene is TRBJ1-1, the V gene TRBV5-8; unclear D gene. Germline values: CDR1 SGHTS, CDR2 YDEGEE. This CDR3 spans 14 amino acids. The V gene lost 4 bases and the J gene lost 3 bases, with 13 bases spanning the gap. This chain's CDR3 is CASSPEPGDTEAFF. The CDR3, as DNA: TGTGCCAGCAGCCCGGAGCCCGGGGACACTGAAGCTTTCTTT.

The chain recombines TRBV7-9 with TRBJ1-4; 7 bases map to TRBD1. Trimming at V came to 1 base and at J to 4 bases, leaving 0 bases not matched to a gene. The CDR3 length is 14 residues. The V gene's germline CDR1 is SEHNR and CDR2 FQNEAQ (reference sequence). The CDR3 sequence: CASSLDRGNEKLFF. CDR3 bases: TGTGCCAGCAGCTTAGACAGGGGTAATGAAAAACTGTTTTTT. Looking up the rest from reference TRBV7-9 and TRBJ1-4 gives the full variable domain: DTGVSQNPRHKITKRGQNVTFRCDPISEHNRLYWYRQTLGQGPEFLTYFQNEAQLEKSRLLSDRFSAERPKGSFSTLEIQRTEQGDSAMYLCASSLDRGNEKLFFGSGTQLSVL.

The CDR3 nucleotides are TGTGCCTGGAGTGAGGCTAATTCACCCCTCCACTTT. This gives the protein CAWSEANSPLHF. This chain uses TRBV30 with TRBJ1-6; no definite D call. Trimming removed 1 base at V and 6 bases at J, with 4 bases between. Germline-derived CDR1 and CDR2 are GTSNPN and SVGIG (reference sequence). This CDR3 is built from 12 residues.